Sequencing of this T cell receptor beta chain was carried out in a study of PD-1 blockade in classical Hodgkin lymphoma. Study results and limitations: Reports described newly diagnosed patients as having lower baseline TCR diversity than healthy donors. CD4+ but not CD8+ TCR diversity rose significantly by C4D1.

In regard to this clone: Its cognate antigen is unknown.

TCRdb's copy holds only in-frame clones and misses some; the assay was immunoSEQ multiplex PCR. The table lists about 97,000 clones, roughly 88% of them singletons. Every patient was affected by relapse after autologous stem cell transplantation, while exposure to brentuximab vedotin was not uniform. The receptor's source is a human donor with classical Hodgkin lymphoma. The sample here was peripheral blood mononuclear cells (PBMCs), taken at baseline.

CDR3 sequence: CASRAGPGGQETQYF. CDR3 nucleotides: TGTGCCAGCAGGGCGGGCCCAGGGGGCCAAGAGACCCAGTACTTC. The gene calls are TRBV2 and TRBJ2-5; 7 bases are a match to TRBD1. The V and J ends lost 6 bases and 1 base, in that order; junction bases with no gene match: 8. The CDR3 loop spans 15 amino acids. The germline CDR1 and CDR2 sequences are SNHLY and FYNNEI.